The table lists the clone carrying this T cell receptor (beta chain) with a count of one. The sample belongs to a study of T cell responses to AZD1222 COVID-19 vaccine. CDR3 length equals 13 residues. The germline gives CDR1 SGHRS, CDR2 YFSETQ. Trimming left V 0 bases short and J 9 bases short, with 10 bases between. Produced via immunoSEQ multiplex PCR; TCRdb's table is partial and in-frame only. The sample contains some 180,000 clones, around nine tenths of which appear only once. V and J are TRBV5-1 and TRBJ1-5; no clear D. The source is an adult in good health. The sample in question was peripheral blood, obtained on day 0 of AZD1222 vaccination. CDR3 protein: CASSLEGALPQHF. The CDR3 DNA is TGCGCCAGCAGCTTGGAGGGAGCTTTGCCCCAGCATTTT.